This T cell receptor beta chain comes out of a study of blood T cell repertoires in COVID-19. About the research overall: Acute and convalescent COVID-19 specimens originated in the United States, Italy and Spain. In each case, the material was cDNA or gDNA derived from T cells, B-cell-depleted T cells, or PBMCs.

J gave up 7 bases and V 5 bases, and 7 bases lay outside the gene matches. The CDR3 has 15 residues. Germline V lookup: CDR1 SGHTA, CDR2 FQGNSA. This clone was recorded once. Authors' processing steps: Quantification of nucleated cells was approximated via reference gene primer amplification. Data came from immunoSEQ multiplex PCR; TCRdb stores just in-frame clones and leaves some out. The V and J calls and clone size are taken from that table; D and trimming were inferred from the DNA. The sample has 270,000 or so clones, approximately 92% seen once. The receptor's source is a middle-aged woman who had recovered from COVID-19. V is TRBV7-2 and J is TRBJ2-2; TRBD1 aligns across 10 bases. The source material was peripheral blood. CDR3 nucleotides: TGTGCCAGCAGCCTAAGGACAGGGGGAGGCGGGGAGCTGTTTTTT. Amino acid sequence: CASSLRTGGGGELFF.